Listed below are T cell receptor beta chains from one sample, sequenced in a study of blood T cells in healthy people across ages. TCRdb passed the 5' RACE reads through MiXCR, listing each CDR3 protein once. The profile shows some 1,000,000 distinct CDR3 sequences, around 27% of them singletons. This sample also belongs to another study, concerning T cells of mothers and their children.

Input material: blood. These TCRs come from a girl aged 2-9 years in good health. Each CDR3 is given with its conserved first and last residue. The D gene is left open where the match is weak. Size values are once, few and many counts, or a class for expanded clones, and some rows have none.

abundance: few
v_gene: TRBV9
d_gene: -
j_gene: TRBJ2-5
CDR3aa: CASSVDDEPQYF
CDR3nt: TGTGCCAGCAGCGTTGATGACGAGCCCCAGTACTTC

abundance: many
v_gene: TRBV14
d_gene: TRBD2
j_gene: TRBJ2-1
CDR3aa: CASSQVRTSGIYNEQFF
CDR3nt: TGTGCCAGCAGCCAGGTACGGACTAGCGGGATCTACAATGAGCAGTTCTTC

abundance: few
v_gene: TRBV25-1
d_gene: TRBD1
j_gene: TRBJ1-3
CDR3aa: CASSGWTGWGWRGNTIYF
CDR3nt: TGTGCCAGCAGTGGTTGGACAGGATGGGGCTGGAGGGGAAACACCATATATTTT

abundance: -
v_gene: TRBV20-1
d_gene: TRBD2
j_gene: TRBJ2-1
CDR3aa: CSAIERETPYNEQFF
CDR3nt: TGCAGTGCTATCGAGCGGGAGACGCCCTACAATGAGCAGTTCTTC

abundance: -
v_gene: TRBV27
d_gene: TRBD2
j_gene: TRBJ2-3
CDR3aa: CASRNVAGLHTQYF
CDR3nt: TGTGCCAGCAGGAATGTAGCGGGACTACATACGCAGTATTTT

abundance: -
v_gene: TRBV7-3
d_gene: TRBD2
j_gene: TRBJ2-4
CDR3aa: CASSLLGSGAGGNIQYF
CDR3nt: TGTGCCAGCAGCTTATTAGGATCCGGGGCGGGGGGAAACATTCAGTACTTC

abundance: -
v_gene: TRBV29-1
d_gene: TRBD2
j_gene: TRBJ2-5
CDR3aa: CSVLLAEQETQYF
CDR3nt: TGCAGCGTGCTGCTAGCGGAACAAGAGACCCAGTACTTC

abundance: -
v_gene: TRBV5-6
d_gene: -
j_gene: TRBJ1-5
CDR3aa: CASSLVSSSNQPQHF
CDR3nt: TGTGCCAGCAGCTTGGTCAGTAGTAGCAATCAGCCCCAGCATTTT

abundance: many
v_gene: TRBV6-2/TRBV6-3
d_gene: -
j_gene: TRBJ2-5
CDR3aa: CASSYGRNQETQYF
CDR3nt: TGTGCCAGCAGTTACGGGAGGAACCAAGAGACCCAGTACTTC

abundance: few
v_gene: TRBV20-1
d_gene: -
j_gene: TRBJ2-7
CDR3aa: CSARDVGRGLYEQYF
CDR3nt: TGCAGTGCTAGAGATGTGGGGCGGGGATTATACGAGCAGTACTTC

abundance: few
v_gene: TRBV14
d_gene: TRBD2
j_gene: TRBJ2-7
CDR3aa: CASSLGPGLPPSYEQYF
CDR3nt: TGTGCCAGCAGCCTTGGCCCGGGACTACCACCTTCCTACGAGCAGTACTTC

abundance: few
v_gene: TRBV21-1
d_gene: -
j_gene: TRBJ2-5
CDR3aa: CPSSRRAKETQYF
CDR3nt: TGTCCCTCATCTAGGAGGGCAAAAGAGACCCAGTACTTC

abundance: -
v_gene: TRBV4-3
d_gene: -
j_gene: TRBJ2-1
CDR3aa: CASSQVDNPGDEQFF
CDR3nt: TGCGCCAGCAGCCAAGTGGACAATCCGGGCGATGAGCAGTTCTTC

abundance: many
v_gene: TRBV4-3
d_gene: -
j_gene: TRBJ2-7
CDR3aa: CASSQGWGRYEQYF
CDR3nt: TGCGCCAGCAGCCAAGGATGGGGCAGGTACGAGCAGTACTTC

abundance: few
v_gene: TRBV24-1
d_gene: TRBD1
j_gene: TRBJ1-1
CDR3aa: CATSVSGQGGTEAFF
CDR3nt: TGTGCCACCAGTGTCTCAGGACAGGGGGGCACTGAAGCTTTCTTT

abundance: few
v_gene: TRBV7-2
d_gene: -
j_gene: TRBJ2-1
CDR3aa: CASSPWVPTDEQFF
CDR3nt: TGTGCCAGCAGCCCCTGGGTCCCTACGGATGAGCAGTTCTTC

abundance: few
v_gene: TRBV4-1
d_gene: -
j_gene: TRBJ2-1
CDR3aa: CASSLYRDQPYNEQFF
CDR3nt: TGCGCCAGCAGCCTATACAGGGACCAACCCTACAATGAGCAGTTCTTC

abundance: -
v_gene: TRBV29-1
d_gene: -
j_gene: TRBJ2-5
CDR3aa: CSVGYRRGETQYF
CDR3nt: TGCAGCGTTGGGTACCGAAGGGGGGAGACCCAGTACTTC

abundance: -
v_gene: TRBV6-2/TRBV6-3
d_gene: -
j_gene: TRBJ2-1
CDR3aa: CASRNATWEDEQFF
CDR3nt: TGTGCCAGCAGGAACGCCACGTGGGAGGATGAGCAGTTCTTC

abundance: few
v_gene: TRBV5-1
d_gene: -
j_gene: TRBJ2-1
CDR3aa: CASSVQQLGGEQFF
CDR3nt: TGCGCCAGCAGCGTGCAGCAACTAGGCGGCGAGCAGTTCTTC

abundance: -
v_gene: TRBV24-1
d_gene: -
j_gene: TRBJ2-3
CDR3aa: CATSDPRRQTDTQYF
CDR3nt: TGTGCCACCAGTGATCCCCGTCGACAGACAGATACGCAGTATTTT

abundance: -
v_gene: TRBV24-1
d_gene: -
j_gene: TRBJ2-3
CDR3aa: CATSDLRGRTDTQYF
CDR3nt: TGTGCCACCAGTGATTTAAGGGGTCGCACAGATACGCAGTATTTT

abundance: -
v_gene: TRBV7-9
d_gene: TRBD1
j_gene: TRBJ1-2
CDR3aa: CASSPYGTVYGYTF
CDR3nt: TGTGCCAGCAGCCCCTACGGGACAGTATATGGCTACACCTTC

abundance: -
v_gene: TRBV10-3
d_gene: -
j_gene: TRBJ1-5
CDR3aa: CAIRRAGNQPQHF
CDR3nt: TGTGCCATCAGAAGGGCAGGGAATCAGCCCCAGCATTTT

abundance: -
v_gene: TRBV12-3/TRBV12-4
d_gene: TRBD1
j_gene: TRBJ1-1
CDR3aa: CASTQGGPGTEAFF
CDR3nt: TGTGCCAGCACCCAGGGGGGGCCTGGCACTGAAGCTTTCTTT

abundance: -
v_gene: TRBV4-3
d_gene: -
j_gene: TRBJ2-1
CDR3aa: CASSPQESSPYNEQFF
CDR3nt: TGCGCCAGCAGCCCCCAGGAGAGCAGTCCCTACAATGAGCAGTTCTTC

abundance: many
v_gene: TRBV28
d_gene: -
j_gene: TRBJ2-1
CDR3aa: CASSFYNNEQFF
CDR3nt: TGTGCCAGCAGCTTCTACAACAATGAGCAGTTCTTC

abundance: many
v_gene: TRBV7-8
d_gene: -
j_gene: TRBJ1-2
CDR3aa: CASSLDNNYGYTF
CDR3nt: TGTGCCAGCAGCTTAGACAATAACTATGGCTACACCTTC

abundance: few
v_gene: TRBV5-1
d_gene: -
j_gene: TRBJ2-1
CDR3aa: CASRIHIGTEVNEQFF
CDR3nt: TGCGCCAGCAGAATTCATATCGGGACTGAGGTCAATGAGCAGTTCTTC

abundance: few
v_gene: TRBV13
d_gene: TRBD2
j_gene: TRBJ2-5
CDR3aa: CASSASTSGGDTYQETQYF
CDR3nt: TGTGCCAGCAGCGCCAGTACTAGCGGGGGGGATACATACCAAGAGACCCAGTACTTC

abundance: few
v_gene: TRBV20-1
d_gene: -
j_gene: TRBJ2-7
CDR3aa: CSARLRTSYEQYF
CDR3nt: TGCAGTGCTCGCCTCCGTACTAGCTACGAGCAGTACTTC

abundance: -
v_gene: TRBV25-1
d_gene: -
j_gene: TRBJ2-6
CDR3aa: CASSEWSGANVLTF
CDR3nt: TGTGCCAGCAGTGAATGGTCAGGGGCCAACGTCCTGACTTTC

abundance: -
v_gene: TRBV20-1
d_gene: -
j_gene: TRBJ2-2
CDR3aa: CSARGTANTGELFF
CDR3nt: TGCAGTGCTAGAGGGACAGCCAACACCGGGGAGCTGTTTTTT

abundance: -
v_gene: TRBV25-1
d_gene: -
j_gene: TRBJ2-7
CDR3aa: CASSDPRRASSYEQYF
CDR3nt: TGTGCCAGCAGTGATCCTCGCAGGGCCAGCTCCTACGAGCAGTACTTC

abundance: -
v_gene: TRBV15
d_gene: TRBD2
j_gene: TRBJ2-3
CDR3aa: CATSRDLGLVAQYF
CDR3nt: TGTGCCACCAGCAGGGATCTTGGACTAGTGGCGCAGTATTTT

abundance: -
v_gene: TRBV15
d_gene: TRBD1
j_gene: TRBJ1-4
CDR3aa: CATSRGLTGLHEKLFF
CDR3nt: TGTGCCACCAGCAGAGGGTTGACAGGGCTTCACGAAAAACTGTTTTTT

abundance: -
v_gene: TRBV2
d_gene: -
j_gene: TRBJ2-5
CDR3aa: CATQETQYF
CDR3nt: TGTGCCACCCAAGAGACCCAGTACTTC

abundance: -
v_gene: TRBV20-1
d_gene: -
j_gene: TRBJ2-5
CDR3aa: CSAKDIRGIQYF
CDR3nt: TGCAGTGCTAAAGATATCAGGGGAATCCAGTACTTC

abundance: -
v_gene: TRBV3-1
d_gene: TRBD2
j_gene: TRBJ2-1
CDR3aa: CASSQAGTSDEQFF
CDR3nt: TGTGCCAGCAGCCAAGCCGGGACTAGCGATGAGCAGTTCTTC

abundance: -
v_gene: TRBV7-3
d_gene: -
j_gene: TRBJ1-1
CDR3aa: CASSVLGLDTEAFF
CDR3nt: TGTGCCAGCAGCGTCCTAGGTTTGGACACTGAAGCTTTCTTT

abundance: -
v_gene: TRBV7-2
d_gene: -
j_gene: TRBJ2-3
CDR3aa: CASSLDPASTDTQYF
CDR3nt: TGTGCCAGCAGCTTAGATCCGGCTAGCACAGATACGCAGTATTTT

abundance: few
v_gene: TRBV28
d_gene: -
j_gene: TRBJ1-5
CDR3aa: CASFTGQQPQHF
CDR3nt: TGTGCCAGCTTCACAGGGCAGCAGCCCCAGCATTTT

abundance: -
v_gene: TRBV9
d_gene: -
j_gene: TRBJ1-2
CDR3aa: CASSERPTVTSGYTF
CDR3nt: TGTGCCAGCAGCGAGCGACCGACAGTCACGAGTGGCTACACCTTC